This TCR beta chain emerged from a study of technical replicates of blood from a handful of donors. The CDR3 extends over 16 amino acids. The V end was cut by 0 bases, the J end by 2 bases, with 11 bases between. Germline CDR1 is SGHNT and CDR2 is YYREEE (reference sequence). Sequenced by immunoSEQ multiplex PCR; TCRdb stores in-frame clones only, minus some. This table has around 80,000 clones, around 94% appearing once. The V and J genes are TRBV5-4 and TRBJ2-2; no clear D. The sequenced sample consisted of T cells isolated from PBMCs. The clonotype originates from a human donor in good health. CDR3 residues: CASSLGLVDNTGELFF. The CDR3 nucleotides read TGTGCCAGCAGCTTGGGTTTAGTTGATAACACCGGGGAGCTGTTTTTT.